This is a list of T cell receptor beta chains from one sample in a study of blood T cell repertoires in COVID-19. Some clones are missing from TCRdb's copy, which holds only in-frame ones; the method was immunoSEQ multiplex PCR. Of fewer than 600,000 clones listed, roughly nine tenths were seen once; the top ten hold 0.9%. Source material: peripheral blood. The receptors come from a young man with COVID-19, enrolled during active disease. CDR3s include the opening cysteine and the closing phenylalanine or tryptophan. The D gene is left open where the match is weak. A row's size may be missing; if present it is once, few, many or a size class.

D gene	V gene	J gene	clone size	CDR3 protein	CDR3 DNA
.	TRBV10-1	TRBJ2-3	.	CASSEWGDTDTQYF	TGCGCCAGCAGTGAGTGGGGGGACACAGATACGCAGTATTTT
TRBD1	TRBV30	TRBJ1-2	.	CAQGRGTGLYGYTF	TGTGCCCAAGGCCGCGGGACAGGGCTCTATGGCTACACCTTC
.	TRBV27	TRBJ1-6	.	CASGPTIERALHF	TGTGCCAGCGGACCTACTATCGAGAGGGCCCTCCACTTT
.	TRBV4-2	TRBJ2-1	.	CASSRDWGNEQFF	TGTGCCAGCAGCCGGGACTGGGGAAATGAGCAGTTCTTC
.	TRBV2	TRBJ1-3	.	CASSDVLGASGNTIYF	TGTGCCAGCAGTGACGTCCTTGGAGCCTCTGGAAACACCATATATTTT
.	TRBV11-2	TRBJ2-5	.	CASSPQGPYPETQYF	TGTGCCAGCAGCCCGCAGGGCCCCTACCCAGAGACCCAGTACTTC
TRBD2	TRBV18	TRBJ2-5	.	CASSFGLAGKETQYF	TGTGCCAGCTCTTTTGGACTAGCGGGAAAAGAGACCCAGTACTTC
TRBD2	TRBV6-5	TRBJ2-2	.	CASSYSLAGGPGELFF	TGTGCCAGCAGTTACTCGCTAGCGGGGGGACCCGGGGAGCTGTTTTTT
.	TRBV5-4	TRBJ2-5	once	CASSPQGDLSGETQYF	TGTGCCAGCAGCCCACAAGGGGACTTGTCCGGGGAGACCCAGTACTTC
.	TRBV9	TRBJ2-2	.	CASSPRRAGTGELFF	TGTGCCAGCAGCCCGCGTAGGGCGGGCACCGGGGAGCTGTTTTTT
.	TRBV5-4	TRBJ2-5	.	CASSLISYQETQYF	TGTGCCAGCAGCTTGATTAGCTACCAAGAGACCCAGTACTTC
.	TRBV4-2	TRBJ1-1	.	CASSPGVRTEAFF	TGTGCCAGCAGCCCAGGGGTGCGAACTGAAGCTTTCTTT
.	TRBV27	TRBJ2-7	.	CASSFLRVRSAGEQYF	TGTGCCAGCAGTTTTCTCAGGGTGAGAAGCGCGGGGGAGCAGTACTTC
TRBD1	TRBV18	TRBJ1-1	.	CASSPIRQGNTEAFF	TGTGCCAGCTCACCAATTAGACAGGGGAACACTGAAGCTTTCTTT
TRBD2	TRBV2	TRBJ2-5	.	CASSGLAGGQETQYF	TGTGCCAGCAGCGGACTAGCGGGGGGCCAAGAGACCCAGTACTTC
.	TRBV11-2	TRBJ2-3	.	CASSGPGTDTQYF	TGTGCCAGCAGCGGCCCCGGGACAGATACGCAGTATTTT
TRBD1	TRBV15	TRBJ2-7	once	CATSRAGTGPYEQYF	TGTGCCACCAGCAGGGCCGGGACAGGGCCCTACGAGCAGTACTTC
.	TRBV23-1	TRBJ2-2	.	CASSPPDKNTGELFF	TGCGCCAGCAGTCCCCCGGACAAGAACACCGGGGAGCTGTTTTTT
TRBD2	TRBV24-1	TRBJ2-1	once	CATSDFSGLAGGPREQFF	TGTGCCACCAGTGATTTCTCTGGCCTAGCGGGAGGGCCCCGGGAGCAGTTCTTC
TRBD2	TRBV27	TRBJ2-5	.	CASAIGTSGTETQYF	TGTGCCAGCGCAATTGGGACTAGCGGGACCGAGACCCAGTACTTC